This T cell receptor (beta chain) was captured by sequencing in a study of CXCR3-negative and CXCR3-positive naive CD8 T cells. As for the study in general: The TRB read total, about 130 million, broke down to about 1.5 +/- 0.3 million reads per library. Study-wide results and limits: Naive CXCR3-negative and CXCR3-positive cells had similar TRBV-TRBJ usage; memory differed. Partial loss of CXCR3 expression followed cryopreservation; most assays used fresh PBMCs. Diversity in memory CD8+ cells fell much lower than the comparably high levels seen in both naive subsets.

Details on this clonotype: The antigen remains unidentified.

UMI-tagged TRB cDNA libraries were built via 5' RACE. With the 5' RACE reads reprocessed, TCRdb shows one record per CDR3 protein and no DNA. The sample has tens of thousands of distinct CDR3 sequences. CDR3 size: 14 residues. Germline-derived CDR1 and CDR2 are SGHVS and FNYEAQ. This receptor was obtained from a human donor in good health. Some clones in this sample may be carry-over from other donors' samples. The source material was memory CD8+ T cells from blood. J is TRBJ1-1 and V is TRBV7-6; TCRdb names TRBD1, which stays unverified in the absence of DNA. The chain's CDR3 is CASSAEGTRTEAFF. The complete variable domain, with remaining parts taken from reference TRBV7-6 and TRBJ1-1, reads GAGVSQSPRYKVTKRGQDVALRCDPISGHVSLYWYRQALGQGPEFLTYFNYEAQQDKSGLPNDRFSAERPEGSISTLTIQRTEQRDSAMYRCASSAEGTRTEAFFGQGTRLTVV.